This T cell receptor (beta chain) was sequenced during a study of OX40 agonist ivuxolimab in advanced cancers. Study as a whole: Two cutaneous melanoma patients and one hepatocellular carcinoma patient, three in all, had partial responses.

This table comes from immunoSEQ multiplex PCR, and its TCRdb copy is limited to in-frame clones, with some not included. The sample includes about 70,000 clones, just over 85% seen only once; the top ten take roughly 7.8%. This CDR3 spans 15 amino acids. Trimming left V 7 bases short and J 4 bases short, with 19 bases between. The germline gives CDR1 SNHLY, CDR2 FYNNEI. Cycle 7 day 1, cycle 4 day 1, and baseline were the timepoints at which blood was sampled. The chain uses TRBV2 and TRBJ1-2; D not certain. Here the sequenced sample was CD4+ or CD8+ T cells sorted from blood, taken in a trial of the OX40 agonist ivuxolimab. The receptor was derived from an adult with an advanced solid tumor such as melanoma, head and neck, liver or kidney cancer. Here the CDR3 DNA reads TGTGCCAGCATTCCAGATAGGCGACTTGCCTATGGCTACACCTTC. This translates into CASIPDRRLAYGYTF.